The sequence of this T cell receptor (beta chain) was determined in a study of chemoradiotherapy in HPV16-positive cancers (dated by TCRdb to between 2021 and 2022). As for the study more broadly: Using functional T-cell assays on cells from two HPV16-positive patients, the researchers defined candidate HPV-specific T-cell clones and common TCR motifs. The study asked whether T-cell immunity to the HPV oncoproteins E6 and E7 changes during chemoradiotherapy and whether this immunity affects survival. The candidate HPV-specific TCRs and motifs were then tracked in TCR repertoires from 80 to 95 patients with HPV-related cancers. Summary of the overall study and its limitations: Expansion of candidate HPV-specific clones and E7-related TCR motifs was observed in the tumor microenvironment during treatment, whereas no such expansion was observed for non-HPV-specific T cells. The survival association was reported for HPV16-positive patients, and the functional definition of HPV-specific T cells was derived from only two HPV16-positive patients. In HPV16-positive patients, expansion of HPV-responsive T cells during chemoradiotherapy was associated with improved recurrence-free survival.

With respect to this clone: Its antigen has not been determined. No clone much larger than this one lies a single base away; base qualities are absent.

Cut back by 0 bases and 7 bases, the V and J ends lie 9 bases apart. From the cysteine through the phenylalanine, the CDR3 covers 13 amino acids. Only the CDR3 part of the read is kept: 39 bases, read in frame from the first base. Per the germline V gene, MGHRA is the CDR1 and YSYEKL is the CDR2. Repertoires were sampled repeatedly over the course of chemoradiotherapy, so clonal expansion could be followed in the tumor microenvironment. The library was prepared using the immunoSEQ multiplex PCR assay. TCRdb stores this immuneACCESS table with in-frame sequences only. Part of the clones is absent; in the studies checked, under half of the shortfall reflects unresolved V genes, and no reason is known for the rest. The sample profile shows over a thousand clones; roughly 80% of them were found once. The ten top clones hold 9.5% to 15% of the sample.

The sample here was tumor tissue, taken from a patient who underwent chemoradiotherapy. The chain was built from TRBV4-1 and TRBJ1-2; the D gene is not confidently resolved. This receptor was identified in a human donor with HPV-associated anogenital cancer. The DNA is as follows: TGCGCCAGCAGCCAAGATACCCTGGGTGGCTACACCTTC. Its translation reads: CASSQDTLGGYTF.